This TCR beta chain is from a study of cytomegalovirus exposure and HLA in healthy donors. Across the study: In terms of ancestry, the Caucasian-associated cluster contained about four fifths of the roughly 400 genotyped donors.

Points on this clone: Its antigen is unknown.

A multiplex PCR was run with 60 Vbeta primers and 13 Jbeta primers. TCRdb keeps only in-frame clones here, not all; method: immunoSEQ multiplex PCR. The sample consists of 150,000 to 200,000 clones, around 76% of them appearing once. This CDR3 region has 13 residues. Unmatched junction bases numbered 3, after V lost 4 bases and J lost 6 bases. Per the germline V gene, CDR1 is SGHVS and CDR2 is FNYEAQ. Findings and caveats of the study: Researchers reported in a later analysis that a missense DCLRE1C variant was tied to TCR beta V- and J-gene trimming. 164 TCR beta chains were listed as cytomegalovirus-associated. It was only CMV serostatus that was available as immune exposure information.

Sequenced material: PBMCs. The clonotype was recovered from a man aged 25-45 years in good health and CMV-seronegative. The chain uses TRBV7-6 and TRBJ1-5; TRBD1 matches at 7 bases. The CDR3 sequence is CASSSGGSQPQHF. DNA for the CDR3: TGTGCCAGCAGCTCAGGGGGAAGTCAGCCCCAGCATTTT.